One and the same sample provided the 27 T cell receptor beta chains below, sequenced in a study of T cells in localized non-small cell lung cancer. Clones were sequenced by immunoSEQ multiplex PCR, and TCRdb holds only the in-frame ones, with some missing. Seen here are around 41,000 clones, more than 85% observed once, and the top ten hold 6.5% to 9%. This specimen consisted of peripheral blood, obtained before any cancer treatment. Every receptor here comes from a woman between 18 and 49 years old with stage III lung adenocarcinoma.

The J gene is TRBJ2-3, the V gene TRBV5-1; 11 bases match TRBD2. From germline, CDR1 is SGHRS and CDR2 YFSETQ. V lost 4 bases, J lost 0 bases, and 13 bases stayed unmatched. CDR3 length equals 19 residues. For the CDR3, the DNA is TGCGCCAGCAGCGGACGGTTAGCGGGGGGGCCCAAGAGCACAGATACGCAGTATTTT. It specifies CASSGRLAGGPKSTDTQYF.

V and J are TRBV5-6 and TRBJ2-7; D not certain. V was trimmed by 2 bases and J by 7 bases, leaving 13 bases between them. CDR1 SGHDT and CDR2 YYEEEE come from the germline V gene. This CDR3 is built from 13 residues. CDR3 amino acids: CASSLGLISEQYF. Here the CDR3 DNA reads TGTGCCAGCAGCTTAGGCCTGATTTCGGAGCAGTACTTC.

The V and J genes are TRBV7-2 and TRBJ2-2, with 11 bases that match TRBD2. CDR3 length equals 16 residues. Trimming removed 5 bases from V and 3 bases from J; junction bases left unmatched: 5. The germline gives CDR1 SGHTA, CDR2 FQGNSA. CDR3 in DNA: TGTGCCAGCAGCCCCCTAGCGGGGGGCCACACCGGGGAGCTGTTTTTT. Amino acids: CASSPLAGGHTGELFF.

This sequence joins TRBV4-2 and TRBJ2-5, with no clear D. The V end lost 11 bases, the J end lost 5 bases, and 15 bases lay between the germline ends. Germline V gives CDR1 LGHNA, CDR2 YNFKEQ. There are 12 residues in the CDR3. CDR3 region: CARIQREETQYF. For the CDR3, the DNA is TGTGCCCGAATACAGAGAGAGGAGACCCAGTACTTC.

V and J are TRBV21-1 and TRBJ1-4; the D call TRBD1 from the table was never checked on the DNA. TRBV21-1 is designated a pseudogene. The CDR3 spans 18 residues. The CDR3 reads CASSKKGTGPATNEKLFF. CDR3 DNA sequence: TGTGCCAGCAGCAAAAAAGGGACAGGACCCGCAACTAATGAAAAACTGTTTTTT.

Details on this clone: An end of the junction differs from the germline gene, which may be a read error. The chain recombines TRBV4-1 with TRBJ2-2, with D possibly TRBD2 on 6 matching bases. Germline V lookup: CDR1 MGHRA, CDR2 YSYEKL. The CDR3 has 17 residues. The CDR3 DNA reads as TGCGCCAGCAGACAAGGCGCAGGGAGGATGTTGGCCGGGGAGCTGTTTTTT. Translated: CASRQGAGRMLAGELFF.

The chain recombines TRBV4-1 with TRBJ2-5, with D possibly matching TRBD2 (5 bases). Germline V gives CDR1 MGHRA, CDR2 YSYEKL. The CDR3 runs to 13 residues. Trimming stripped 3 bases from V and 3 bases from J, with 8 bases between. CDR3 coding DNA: TGCGCCAGCAGCCAGGACTCCGAAGAGACCCAGTACTTC. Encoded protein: CASSQDSEETQYF.

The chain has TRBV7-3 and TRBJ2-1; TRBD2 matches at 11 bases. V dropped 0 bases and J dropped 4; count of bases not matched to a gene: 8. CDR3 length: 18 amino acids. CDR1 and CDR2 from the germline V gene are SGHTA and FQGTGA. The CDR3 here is CASSLTAPASGGYNEQFF. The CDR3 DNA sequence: TGTGCCAGCAGCTTAACGGCCCCGGCTAGCGGGGGGTACAATGAGCAGTTCTTC.

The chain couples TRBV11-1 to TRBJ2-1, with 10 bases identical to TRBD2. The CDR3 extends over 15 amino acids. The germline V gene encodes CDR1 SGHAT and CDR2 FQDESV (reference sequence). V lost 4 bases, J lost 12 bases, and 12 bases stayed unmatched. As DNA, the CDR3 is TGTGCCAGCAGCTCCCCTAGCGGGGGCCTTGGGGTGCAGTTCTTC. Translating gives CASSSPSGGLGVQFF.

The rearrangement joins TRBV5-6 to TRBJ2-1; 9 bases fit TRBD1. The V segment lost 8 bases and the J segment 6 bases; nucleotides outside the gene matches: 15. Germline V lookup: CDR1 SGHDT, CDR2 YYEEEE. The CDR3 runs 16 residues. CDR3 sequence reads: CARGETGGIAGNEQFF. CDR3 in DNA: TGTGCCAGGGGAGAAACAGGGGGCATAGCGGGCAATGAGCAGTTCTTC.

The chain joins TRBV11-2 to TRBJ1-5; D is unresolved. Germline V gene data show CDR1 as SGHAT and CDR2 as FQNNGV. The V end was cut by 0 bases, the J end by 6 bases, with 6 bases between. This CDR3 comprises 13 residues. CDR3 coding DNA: TGTGCCAGCAGCTTAGATTATTCTCAGCCCCAGCATTTT. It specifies CASSLDYSQPQHF.

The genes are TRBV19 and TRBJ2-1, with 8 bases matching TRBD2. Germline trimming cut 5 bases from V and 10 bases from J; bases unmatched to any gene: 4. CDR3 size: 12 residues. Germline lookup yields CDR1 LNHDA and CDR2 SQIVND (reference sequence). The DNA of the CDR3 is TGTGCCAGTAGTTGGATAGCGGGGGAGCAGTTCTTC. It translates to CASSWIAGEQFF.

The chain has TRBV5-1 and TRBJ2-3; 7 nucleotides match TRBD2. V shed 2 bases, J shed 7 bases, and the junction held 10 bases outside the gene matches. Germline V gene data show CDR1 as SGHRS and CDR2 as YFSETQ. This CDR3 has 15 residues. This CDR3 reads CASSFGGAGENTQYF. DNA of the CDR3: TGCGCCAGCAGCTTTGGTGGTGCGGGGGAGAATACGCAGTATTTT. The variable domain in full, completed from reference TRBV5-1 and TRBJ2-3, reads KAGVTQTPRYLIKTRGQQVTLSCSPISGHRSVSWYQQTPGQGLQFLFEYFSETQRNKGNFPGRFSGRQFSNSRSEMNVSTLELGDSALYLCASSFGGAGENTQYFGPGTRLTVL.

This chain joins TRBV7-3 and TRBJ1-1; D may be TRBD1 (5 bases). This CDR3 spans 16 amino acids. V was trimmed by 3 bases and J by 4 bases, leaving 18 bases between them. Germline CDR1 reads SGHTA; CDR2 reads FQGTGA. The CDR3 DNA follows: TGTGCCAGCAGCTTCGGGGGTTCCCGGGCCGGCACTGAAGCTTTCTTT. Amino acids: CASSFGGSRAGTEAFF.

This CDR3 is CASGFQVSRTDTQYF. CDR3 sequence (DNA): TGTGCTAGTGGTTTCCAGGTCTCCCGCACAGATACGCAGTATTTT. This chain links TRBV12-5 with TRBJ2-3; no clear D. The CDR3 loop spans 15 amino acids. Germline-derived CDR1 and CDR2 are LGHNT and FRNRAP. The V gene lost 3 bases and the J gene lost 1 base, with 11 bases spanning the gap.

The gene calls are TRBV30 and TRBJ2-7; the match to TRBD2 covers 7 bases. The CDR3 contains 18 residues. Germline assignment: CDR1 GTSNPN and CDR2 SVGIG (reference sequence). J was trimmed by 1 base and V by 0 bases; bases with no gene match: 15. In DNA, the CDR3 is TGTGCCTGGAGTGTACGGGCCCCACTTGGGGGGGGATCCTACGAGCAGTACTTC. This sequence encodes CAWSVRAPLGGGSYEQYF.

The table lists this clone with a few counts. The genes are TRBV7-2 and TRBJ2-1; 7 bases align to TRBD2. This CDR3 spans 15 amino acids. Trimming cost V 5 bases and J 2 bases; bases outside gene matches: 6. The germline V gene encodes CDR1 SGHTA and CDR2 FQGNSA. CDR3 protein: CASSGTGTTYNEQFF. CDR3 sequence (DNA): TGTGCCAGCAGCGGAACCGGGACTACCTACAATGAGCAGTTCTTC.

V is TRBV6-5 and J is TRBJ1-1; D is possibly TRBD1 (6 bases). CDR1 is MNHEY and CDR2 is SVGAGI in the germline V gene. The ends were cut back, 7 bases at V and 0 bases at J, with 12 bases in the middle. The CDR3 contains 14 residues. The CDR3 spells CASTLDRMNTEAFF. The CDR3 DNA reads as TGTGCCAGCACCCTAGACAGGATGAACACTGAAGCTTTCTTT.

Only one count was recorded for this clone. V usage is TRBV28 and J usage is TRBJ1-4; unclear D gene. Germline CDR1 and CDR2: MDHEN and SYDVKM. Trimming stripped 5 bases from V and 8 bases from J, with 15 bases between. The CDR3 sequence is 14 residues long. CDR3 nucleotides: TGTGCCAGCAGTCCGCCCAGCAGAGGCGAAAAACTGTTTTTT. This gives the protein CASSPPSRGEKLFF. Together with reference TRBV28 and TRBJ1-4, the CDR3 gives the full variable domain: DVKVTQSSRYLVKRTGEKVFLECVQDMDHENMFWYRQDPGLGLRLIYFSYDVKMKEKGDIPEGYSVSREKKERFSLILESASTNQTSMYLCASSPPSRGEKLFFGSGTQLSVL.

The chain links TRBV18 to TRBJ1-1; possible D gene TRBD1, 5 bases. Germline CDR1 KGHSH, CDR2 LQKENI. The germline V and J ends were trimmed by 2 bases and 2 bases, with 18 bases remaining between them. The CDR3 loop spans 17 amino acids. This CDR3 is CASSPGGVRGPNTEAFF. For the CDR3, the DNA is TGTGCCAGCTCACCAGGGGGTGTAAGGGGACCTAACACTGAAGCTTTCTTT.

CDR3 nucleotide sequence: TGCGCCAGCAGCTTGTCGGAGGGGCCCATGAACACTGAAGCTTTCTTT. Its protein product is CASSLSEGPMNTEAFF. V gene TRBV5-1 combines with J gene TRBJ1-1; TRBD1 might be the D (5 bases). Germline assignment: CDR1 SGHRS and CDR2 YFSETQ. Trimming stripped 1 base from V and 0 bases from J, with 13 bases between. The CDR3 is 16 amino acids.

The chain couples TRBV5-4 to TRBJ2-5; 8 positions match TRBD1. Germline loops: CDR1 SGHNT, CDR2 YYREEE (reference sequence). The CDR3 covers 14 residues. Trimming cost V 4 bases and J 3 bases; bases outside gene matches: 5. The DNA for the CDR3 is TGTGCCAGCAGCCTATCAGGGGGCAAAGAGACCCAGTACTTC. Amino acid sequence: CASSLSGGKETQYF.

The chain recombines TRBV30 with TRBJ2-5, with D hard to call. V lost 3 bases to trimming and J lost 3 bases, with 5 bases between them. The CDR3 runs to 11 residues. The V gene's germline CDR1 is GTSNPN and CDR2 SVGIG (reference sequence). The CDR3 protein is CAWSKEETQYF. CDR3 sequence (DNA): TGTGCCTGGAGCAAAGAAGAGACCCAGTACTTC.

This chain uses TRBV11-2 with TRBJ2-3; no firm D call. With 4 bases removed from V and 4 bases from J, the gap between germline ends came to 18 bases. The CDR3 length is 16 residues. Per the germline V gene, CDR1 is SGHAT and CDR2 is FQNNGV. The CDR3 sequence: CASSYPPTGPADTQYF. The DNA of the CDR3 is TGTGCCAGCAGCTATCCACCTACGGGTCCGGCAGATACGCAGTATTTT.

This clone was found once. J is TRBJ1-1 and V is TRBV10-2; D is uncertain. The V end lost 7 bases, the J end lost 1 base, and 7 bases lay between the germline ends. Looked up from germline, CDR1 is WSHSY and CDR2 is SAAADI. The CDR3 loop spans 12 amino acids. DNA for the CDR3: TGCGCCAGCAAGGCCGGGAACACTGAAGCTTTCTTT. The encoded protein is CASKAGNTEAFF.

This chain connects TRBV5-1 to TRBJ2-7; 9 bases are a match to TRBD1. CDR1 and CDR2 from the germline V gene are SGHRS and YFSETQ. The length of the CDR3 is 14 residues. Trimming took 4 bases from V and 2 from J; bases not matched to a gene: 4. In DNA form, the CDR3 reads TGCGCCAGCAGCACGGGACAGGGAGCCTACGAGCAGTACTTC. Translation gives CASSTGQGAYEQYF.

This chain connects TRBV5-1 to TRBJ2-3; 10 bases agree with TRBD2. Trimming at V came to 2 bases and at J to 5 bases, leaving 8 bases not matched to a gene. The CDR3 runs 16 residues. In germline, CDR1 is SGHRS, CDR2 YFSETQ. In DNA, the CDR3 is TGCGCCAGCAGCTTCAATAGCGGGGGGTCATTAGATACGCAGTATTTT. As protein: CASSFNSGGSLDTQYF.